Following are 9 T cell receptor beta chains from one sample sequenced in a study of CD8 T cells in Susac syndrome. Roughly 0.45 to 1 ug RNA was reverse transcribed with random hexamers. TCRdb called the immunoSEQ multiplex PCR reads again in MiXCR, with one record for every CDR3 protein. The sample lists around 230,000 distinct CDR3 sequences, around 95% occurring once. Sample: CD4+ T cells from PBMCs. The source of these receptors is a human donor with multiple sclerosis.

This clonotype was counted a single time. The chain carries TRBV28 and TRBJ2-5; 7 bases align to TRBD1. In germline, CDR1 is MDHEN, CDR2 SYDVKM. J was trimmed by 4 bases and V by 9 bases; bases with no gene match: 8. This CDR3 has 13 amino acids. The DNA for the CDR3 is TGTGCCAGTACGATACAGGGGCTAGAGACCCAGTACTTC. This encodes CASTIQGLETQYF.

CDR3 bases: TGTGCCACCAGCAGAGTGCTGGGGTCCTATGGCTACACCTTC. This codes for CATSRVLGSYGYTF. The chain carries TRBV15 and TRBJ1-2; D is ambiguous. The V end lost 1 base, the J end lost 4 bases, and 10 bases lay between the germline ends. This CDR3 has 14 amino acids. Germline V CDR1 and CDR2: LNHNV, YYDKDF (reference sequence). The variable domain in full, with the rest retrieved from reference TRBV15 and TRBJ1-2, is DAMVIQNPRYQVTQFGKPVTLSCSQTLNHNVMYWYQQKSSQAPKLLFHYYDKDFNNEADTPDNFQSRRPNTSFCFLDIRSPGLGDTAMYLCATSRVLGSYGYTFGSGTRLTVV.

The chain has TRBV9 and TRBJ1-1, with TRBD1 as a possible D gene (5 bases). CDR1 SGDLS and CDR2 YYNGEE come from the germline V gene. Trimming shortened V by 4 bases and J by 1 base, and 17 bases separated the two germline ends. There are 16 residues in the CDR3. CDR3 nucleotides: TGTGCCAGCAGCCCAGAGGACCGCAGGGCGAACACTGAAGCTTTCTTT. It encodes CASSPEDRRANTEAFF.

The chain links TRBV24-1 to TRBJ1-3; D not resolved. CDR1 and CDR2 (germline): KGHDR, SFDVKD. Trimming pared 1 base from V and 4 bases from J, leaving 13 bases between. CDR3 length: 16 amino acids. In nucleotides, the CDR3 is TGTGCCACCAGTGATTTTTCCGGCCCGTGGGGAAACACCATATATTTT. Translation: CATSDFSGPWGNTIYF.

This chain joins TRBV9 and TRBJ1-1; D gene ambiguous. Germline-derived CDR1 and CDR2 are SGDLS and YYNGEE. Trimming cost V 4 bases and J 4 bases, with 14 bases left between them. This CDR3 spans 14 amino acids. The CDR3 loop reads CASSPAAAGTEAFF. DNA of the CDR3: TGTGCCAGCAGCCCGGCCGCTGCGGGCACTGAAGCTTTCTTT.

A single count supports this clonotype. This chain uses TRBV3-1 with TRBJ1-5; D uncertain. The CDR3 is 13 amino acids. Looked up from germline, CDR1 is LGHDT and CDR2 is YNNKEL (reference sequence). The V gene lost 4 bases and the J gene lost 7 bases, with 11 bases spanning the gap. CDR3 region: CASSPQGVQPQHF. Here the CDR3 DNA reads TGTGCCAGCAGCCCCCAAGGAGTGCAGCCCCAGCATTTT.

This clonotype was recorded only once. The rearrangement links TRBV27 to TRBJ2-6, with TRBD1 matching over 10 bases. CDR3 length: 19 residues. Germline V lookup: CDR1 MNHEY, CDR2 SMNVEV (reference sequence). Unmatched junction bases numbered 11, after V lost 6 bases and J lost 0 bases. CDR3 in DNA: TGTGCCAGCAGGGCGGTGGGGACAGGGGCTAGCTCTGGGGCCAACGTCCTGACTTTC. It encodes CASRAVGTGASSGANVLTF.

The chain is built from TRBV30 and TRBJ1-2; perhaps TRBD1 as D (5 bases). This CDR3 has 12 residues. Between the trimmed V and J ends, which lost 2 bases and 2 bases, there was a span of 6 bases. CDR1 is GTSNPN and CDR2 is SVGIG in the germline V gene (reference sequence). The CDR3 DNA sequence: TGTGCCTGGAGTTGGGGGAACTATGGCTACACCTTC. Its protein is CAWSWGNYGYTF.

This clonotype was seen once. This chain uses TRBV13 with TRBJ2-5; 11 bases are shared with TRBD2. The CDR3 contains 18 residues. V gave up 4 bases and J gave up 5 bases; unmatched junction bases: 15. Looked up from germline, CDR1 is PRHDT and CDR2 is FYEKMQ (reference sequence). The CDR3 DNA is TGTGCCAGCAGCTCTACCGGGACTAGCGGTACCTCATGGGAGACCCAGTACTTC. Translation gives CASSSTGTSGTSWETQYF.